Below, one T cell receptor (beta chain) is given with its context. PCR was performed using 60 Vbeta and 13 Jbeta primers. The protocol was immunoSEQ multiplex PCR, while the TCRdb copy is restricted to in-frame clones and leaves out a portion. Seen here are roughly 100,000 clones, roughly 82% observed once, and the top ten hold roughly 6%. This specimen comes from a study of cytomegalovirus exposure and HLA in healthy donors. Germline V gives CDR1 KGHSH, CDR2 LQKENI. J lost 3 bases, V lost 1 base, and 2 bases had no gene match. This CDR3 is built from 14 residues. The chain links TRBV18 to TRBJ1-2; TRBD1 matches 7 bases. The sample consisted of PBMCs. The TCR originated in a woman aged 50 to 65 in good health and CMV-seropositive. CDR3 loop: CASSPQGADYGYTF. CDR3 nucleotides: TGTGCCAGCTCACCACAGGGGGCAGACTATGGCTACACCTTC.